Ten or more counts support the clone carrying this T cell receptor (beta chain). Its antigen is unidentified. The sample comes from a study of T cells after yellow fever vaccination. Regarding the study as a whole: Post-booster repertoires contained most primary-vaccination clones again (approximately 95% CD4, about 90% CD8).

Trimming cost V 6 bases and J 0 bases, with 12 bases left between them. The CDR3 consists of 14 residues. Germline values: CDR1 SGHRS, CDR2 YFSETQ. Using its own MiXCR run on the 5' RACE reads, TCRdb lists one record per CDR3 protein. The sample lists a few hundred thousand distinct CDR3 sequences, 6.5% to 7.5% occurring once. The sequence came from a man aged 25-45 years who received the YFV17D yellow fever vaccine. The sequencing used CD4+ T cells sorted from PBMCs, collected on the day of the yellow fever booster vaccination. The rearrangement links TRBV5-1 to TRBJ1-2; D is unresolved. CDR3 nucleotide sequence: TGCGCCAGCAACAACATAGGTACTAACTATGGCTACACCTTC. Protein sequence: CASNNIGTNYGYTF.